This TCR beta chain was sequenced during a study of cytomegalovirus exposure and HLA in healthy donors. Points from the study as a whole: Under in vitro conditions, a few CMV-associated chains were confirmed as specific for CMV antigens.

For this clone: Its antigen is still unknown.

Trimming pared 0 bases from V and 2 bases from J, leaving 8 bases between. Germline CDR1 and CDR2: SGHDT and YYEEEE. CDR3 length: 14 residues. 60 Vbeta and 13 Jbeta primers were used in PCR. Method: immunoSEQ multiplex PCR; TCRdb's copy keeps in-frame clones and lacks some. The sample holds about 200,000 clones, about 78% seen once. The source material was PBMCs. The V gene is TRBV5-6, the J gene TRBJ2-5; D is ambiguous. The sequence derives from a male donor in good health and CMV-seronegative. CDR3 sequence (DNA): TGTGCCAGCAGCTTGGCACTTAATCAAGAGACCCAGTACTTC. Its protein product is CASSLALNQETQYF.